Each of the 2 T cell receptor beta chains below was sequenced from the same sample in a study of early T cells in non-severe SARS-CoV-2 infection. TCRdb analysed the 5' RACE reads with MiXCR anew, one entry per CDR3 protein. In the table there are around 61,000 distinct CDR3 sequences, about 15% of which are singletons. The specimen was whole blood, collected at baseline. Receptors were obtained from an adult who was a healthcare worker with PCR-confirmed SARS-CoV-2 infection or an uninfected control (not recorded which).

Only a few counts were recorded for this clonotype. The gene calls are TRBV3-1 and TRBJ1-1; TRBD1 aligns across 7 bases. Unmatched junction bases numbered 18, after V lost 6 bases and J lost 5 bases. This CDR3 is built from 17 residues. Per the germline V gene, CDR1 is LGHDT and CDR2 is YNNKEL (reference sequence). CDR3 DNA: TGTGCCAGCAGTCGTACCGGGACAGTCCTGGTGGGGACTGAAGCTTTCTTT. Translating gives CASSRTGTVLVGTEAFF.

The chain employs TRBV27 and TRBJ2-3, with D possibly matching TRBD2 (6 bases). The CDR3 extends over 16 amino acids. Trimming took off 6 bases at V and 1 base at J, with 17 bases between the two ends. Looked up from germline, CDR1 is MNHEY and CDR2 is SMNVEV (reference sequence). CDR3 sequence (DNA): TGTGCCAGCAGCCTCCTCCAGGGAGGAGGCACAGATACGCAGTATTTT. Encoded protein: CASSLLQGGGTDTQYF.